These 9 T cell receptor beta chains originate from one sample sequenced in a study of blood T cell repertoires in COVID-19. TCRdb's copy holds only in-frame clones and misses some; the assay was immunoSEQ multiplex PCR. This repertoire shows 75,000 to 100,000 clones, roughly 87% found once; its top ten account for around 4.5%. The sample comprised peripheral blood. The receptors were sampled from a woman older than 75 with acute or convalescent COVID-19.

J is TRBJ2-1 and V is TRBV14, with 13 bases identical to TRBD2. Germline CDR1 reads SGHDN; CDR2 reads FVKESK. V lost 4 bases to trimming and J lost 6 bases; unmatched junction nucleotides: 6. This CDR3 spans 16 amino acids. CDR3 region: CASSPTSGGWGNEQFF. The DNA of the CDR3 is TGTGCCAGCAGCCCGACTAGCGGGGGGTGGGGCAATGAGCAGTTCTTC.

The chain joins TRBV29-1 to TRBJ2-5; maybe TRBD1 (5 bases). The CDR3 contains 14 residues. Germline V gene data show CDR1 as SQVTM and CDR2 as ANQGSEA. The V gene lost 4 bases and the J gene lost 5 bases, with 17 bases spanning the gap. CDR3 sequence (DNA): TGCAGCGTTGTTTACCAGGGTAAACTTGAGACCCAGTACTTC. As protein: CSVVYQGKLETQYF.

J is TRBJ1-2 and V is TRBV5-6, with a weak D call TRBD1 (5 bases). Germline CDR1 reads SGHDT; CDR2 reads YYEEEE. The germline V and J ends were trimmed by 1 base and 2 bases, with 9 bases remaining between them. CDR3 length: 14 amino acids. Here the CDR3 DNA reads TGTGCCAGCAGCTTGCGCGACAGCAACTATGGCTACACCTTC. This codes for CASSLRDSNYGYTF.

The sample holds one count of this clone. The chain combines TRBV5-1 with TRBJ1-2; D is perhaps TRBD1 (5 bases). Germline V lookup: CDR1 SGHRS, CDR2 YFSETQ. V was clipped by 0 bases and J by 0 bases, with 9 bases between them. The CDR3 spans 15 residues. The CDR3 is CASSLAGYSNYGYTF. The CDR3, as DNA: TGCGCCAGCAGCTTGGCAGGGTATTCTAACTATGGCTACACCTTC.

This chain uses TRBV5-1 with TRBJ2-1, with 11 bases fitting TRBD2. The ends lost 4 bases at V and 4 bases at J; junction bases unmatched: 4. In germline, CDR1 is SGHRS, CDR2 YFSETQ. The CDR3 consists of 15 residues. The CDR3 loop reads CASSGGLAEYNEQFF. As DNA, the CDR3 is TGCGCCAGCAGCGGGGGACTAGCGGAGTACAATGAGCAGTTCTTC.

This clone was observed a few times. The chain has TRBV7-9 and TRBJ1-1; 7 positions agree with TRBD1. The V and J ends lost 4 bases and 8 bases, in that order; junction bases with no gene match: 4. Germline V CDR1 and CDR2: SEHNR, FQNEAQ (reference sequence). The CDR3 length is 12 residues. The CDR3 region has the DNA TGTGCCAGCAGCTCAGAGACAGGGGAAGCTTTCTTT. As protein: CASSSETGEAFF. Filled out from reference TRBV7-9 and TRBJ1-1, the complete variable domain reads DTGVSQNPRHKITKRGQNVTFRCDPISEHNRLYWYRQTLGQGPEFLTYFQNEAQLEKSRLLSDRFSAERPKGSFSTLEIQRTEQGDSAMYLCASSSETGEAFFGQGTRLTVV.

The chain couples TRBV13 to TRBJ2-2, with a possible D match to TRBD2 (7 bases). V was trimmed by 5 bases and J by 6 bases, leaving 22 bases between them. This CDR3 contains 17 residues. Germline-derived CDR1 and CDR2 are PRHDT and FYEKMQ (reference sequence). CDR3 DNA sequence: TGTGCCAGCAGCCCCCTTAGCCGGGGGGCGTCGGCCGGGGAGCTGTTTTTT. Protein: CASSPLSRGASAGELFF.

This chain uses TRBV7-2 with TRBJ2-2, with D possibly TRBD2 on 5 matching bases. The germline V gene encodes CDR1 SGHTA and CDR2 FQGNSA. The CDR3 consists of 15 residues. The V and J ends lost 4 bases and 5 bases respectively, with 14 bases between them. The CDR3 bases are TGTGCCAGCAGCTATCGTAGTGAGGGAACCGGGGAGCTGTTTTTT. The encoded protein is CASSYRSEGTGELFF.

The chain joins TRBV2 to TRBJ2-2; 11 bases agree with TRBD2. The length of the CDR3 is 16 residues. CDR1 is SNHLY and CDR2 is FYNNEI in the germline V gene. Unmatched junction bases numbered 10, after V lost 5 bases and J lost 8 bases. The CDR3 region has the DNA TGTGCCAGCAGTCGGCCTAGCGGGGGGACACGGGGGGAGCTGTTTTTT. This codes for CASSRPSGGTRGELFF.